The next 32 T cell receptor beta chains were all read from a single sample in a study of shared clonotypes between healthy human individuals (dated by TCRdb to about 2020). Libraries were made using the immunoSEQ multiplex PCR assay. TCRdb provides this immuneACCESS table in a form limited to in-frame rearrangements. Some clones are lacking; in checked studies, under half of them reflect an unresolved V gene, and why the rest are absent is not known. Here the sample has about 1 million clones; around 74% occur a single time. 1.4% to 1.5% of the sample comes from the top ten. Sequencing was carried out using memory CD4+ T cells sorted from blood. This specimen's cell subset or site label, interpreted: CD45RA-negative fraction. Receptor source: a man in his late teens or twenties in good health.

This clone was detected a few times. CDR3 loop: CASSLSSTGAYGYTF. CDR3 bases: TGCGCCAGCAGCTTGAGCTCGACAGGGGCCTATGGCTACACCTTC. The V gene is TRBV5-1, the J gene TRBJ1-2; 8 nucleotides line up with TRBD1. From germline, CDR1 is SGHRS and CDR2 YFSETQ. Trimming cost V 1 base and J 4 bases; bases outside gene matches: 6. This CDR3 is 15 amino acids long.

The chain combines TRBV30 with TRBJ2-1; 9 bases match TRBD1. The V and J ends lost 3 bases and 10 bases, in that order; junction bases with no gene match: 4. Germline V gives CDR1 GTSNPN, CDR2 SVGIG (reference sequence). This CDR3 has 12 residues. CDR3 nucleotides: TGTGCCTGGAGACAGGGGGCGTGGGAGCAGTTCTTC. Its protein is CAWRQGAWEQFF.

In its sample, this clone was seen once. The junction and the germline gene differ at one end; a read error may be behind it. The J gene is TRBJ2-2, the V gene TRBV7-7; tentatively, D is TRBD2 (5 bases). The germline V gene encodes CDR1 SSHAT and CDR2 FNYEAQ (reference sequence). This CDR3 contains 14 residues. CDR3 amino acids: CASSPARGTGELFF. The CDR3 DNA reads as TGTGCTAGCAGCCCCGCCCGGGGCACCGGGGAGCTGTTTTTT. Drawing the rest from reference TRBV7-7 and TRBJ2-2, the complete variable domain is GAGVSQSPRYKVTKRGQDVTLRCDPISSHATLYWYQQALGQGPEFLTYFNYEAQPDKSGLPSDRFSAERPEGSISTLTIQRTEQRDSAMYRCASSPARGTGELFFGEGSRLTVL.

The CDR3: CATSRGDRGHQETQYF. CDR3 in DNA: TGTGCCACCAGCAGGGGGGACAGGGGGCACCAAGAGACCCAGTACTTC. The J gene is TRBJ2-5, the V gene TRBV15; 12 nucleotides line up with TRBD1. This CDR3 has 16 amino acids. Trimming at V came to 3 bases and at J to 0 bases, leaving 2 bases not matched to a gene. The germline V gene encodes CDR1 LNHNV and CDR2 YYDKDF (reference sequence).

The chain combines TRBV18 with TRBJ2-3, with TRBD1 identical over 7 bases. Germline trimming cut 6 bases from V and 3 bases from J; bases unmatched to any gene: 3. The CDR3 has 13 residues. Germline CDR1 KGHSH, CDR2 LQKENI. The CDR3 protein is CASSTGSTDTQYF. The CDR3 nucleotides are TGTGCCAGCTCGACAGGGAGTACAGATACGCAGTATTTT. Using reference TRBV18 and TRBJ2-3 for the parts outside the CDR3, the full variable domain is NAGVMQNPRHLVRRRGQEARLRCSPMKGHSHVYWYRQLPEEGLKFMVYLQKENIIDESGMPKERFSAEFPKEGPSILRIQQVVRGDSAAYFCASSTGSTDTQYFGPGTRLTVL.

There are a few counts of this clone. Other nucleotide sequences in the sample specify the same CDR3. The rearrangement uses TRBV20-1 and TRBJ2-7; no firm D call. The germline gives CDR1 DFQATT, CDR2 SNEGSKA (reference sequence). The CDR3 runs to 11 residues. Trimming cost V 3 bases and J 2 bases, with 5 bases left between them. The CDR3 nucleotides read TGCAGTGCTAGCGACCCCTACGAGCAGTACTTC. Its translation: CSASDPYEQYF.

The gene calls are TRBV7-2 and TRBJ2-3, with 7 bases aligning to TRBD2. The germline V gene has CDR1 SGHTA and CDR2 FQGNSA. CDR3 length: 16 residues. V trimming: 6 bases; J trimming: 2 bases; junction bases outside the gene matches: 11. The DNA of the CDR3 is TGTGCCAGCAGTTCGAGCGGGACTCGATCCACAGATACGCAGTATTTT. The encoded protein is CASSSSGTRSTDTQYF.

The chain couples TRBV5-5 to TRBJ1-4, with D unclear. CDR1 and CDR2 from the germline V gene are SGHKS and YYEKEE (reference sequence). This CDR3 comprises 13 residues. The V end was cut by 5 bases, the J end by 8 bases, with 13 bases between. The chain's CDR3 is CASRRIPGEKLFF. The DNA of the CDR3 is TGTGCCAGCAGAAGGATCCCGGGAGAAAAACTGTTTTTT.

The genes are TRBV30 and TRBJ1-4; 9 bases fit TRBD1. V shed 3 bases and J 8 bases; nucleotides not matched to a gene: 4. This CDR3 comprises 13 residues. Germline-derived CDR1 and CDR2 are GTSNPN and SVGIG (reference sequence). CDR3 nucleotide sequence: TGTGCCTGGAGACAGGGGGCTCTAGAAAAACTGTTTTTT. Encoded protein: CAWRQGALEKLFF.

The V and J genes are TRBV6-1 and TRBJ1-5; 8 bases are shared with TRBD1. The V gene's germline CDR1 is MNHNS and CDR2 SASEGT. The trim removed 2 bases at V and 5 bases at J, leaving 2 bases unmatched. The CDR3 contains 14 residues. CDR3 residues: CASSELDRDQPQHF. Here the CDR3 DNA reads TGTGCCAGCAGTGAACTGGACAGGGATCAGCCCCAGCATTTT.

V usage is TRBV29-1 and J usage is TRBJ1-2; 11 bases agree with TRBD1. The CDR3 runs to 14 residues. With 1 base clipped from V and 10 bases from J, the junction kept 8 bases outside the gene matches. The germline CDR1 and CDR2 sequences are SQVTM and ANQGSEA. CDR3 residues: CSVEVGQGVGFYTF. The CDR3 bases are TGCAGCGTTGAAGTGGGACAGGGGGTAGGATTCTACACCTTC. Using reference TRBV29-1 and TRBJ1-2 for the parts outside the CDR3, the full variable domain is SAVISQKPSRDICQRGTSLTIQCQVDSQVTMMFWYRQQPGQSLTLIATANQGSEATYESGFVIDKFPISRPNLTFSTLTVSNMSPEDSSIYLCSVEVGQGVGFYTFGSGTRLTVV.

The V gene is TRBV5-6, the J gene TRBJ2-1, with no clear D. The V end lost 4 bases, the J end lost 10 bases, and 9 bases lay between the germline ends. The CDR3 is made up of 11 amino acids. Germline CDR1 SGHDT, CDR2 YYEEEE. The CDR3 nucleotides read TGTGCCAGCAGCCGATATAGCGAGCAGTTCTTC. It translates to CASSRYSEQFF. Supplemented by reference TRBV5-6 and TRBJ2-1, the full variable domain reads DAGVTQSPTHLIKTRGQQVTLRCSPKSGHDTVSWYQQALGQGPQFIFQYYEEEERQRGNFPDRFSGHQFPNYSSELNVNALLLGDSALYLCASSRYSEQFFGPGTRLTVL.

V and J are TRBV18 and TRBJ2-7; 11 positions match TRBD2. The CDR3 is 15 residues long. Germline trimming cut 3 bases from V and 6 bases from J; bases unmatched to any gene: 7. CDR1 and CDR2 from the germline V gene are KGHSH and LQKENI. In nucleotides, the CDR3 is TGTGCCAGCTCACCGACGACTAGCGGGATAGGCGAGCAGTACTTC. The encoded protein is CASSPTTSGIGEQYF.

The rearrangement links TRBV5-1 to TRBJ2-1; D is unclear. The CDR3 totals 13 residues. CDR1 SGHRS and CDR2 YFSETQ come from the germline V gene. V lost 1 base and J lost 5, with 7 bases in between. The CDR3 DNA reads as TGCGCCAGCAGCTTGAACAGTAACAATGAGCAGTTCTTC. It codes for CASSLNSNNEQFF.

The chain links TRBV28 to TRBJ2-1; D might be TRBD1 (6 bases). V lost 4 bases, J lost 0 bases, and 13 bases lay in between. Looked up from germline, CDR1 is MDHEN and CDR2 is SYDVKM. The CDR3 runs to 16 residues. The CDR3 DNA sequence: TGTGCCAGCAGTTCCGGGACACCGAGCTCCTACAATGAGCAGTTCTTC. It is translated as CASSSGTPSSYNEQFF.

The rearrangement links TRBV4-1 to TRBJ2-7; a possible D gene is TRBD1 (6 bases). Per the germline V gene, CDR1 is MGHRA and CDR2 is YSYEKL. This CDR3 spans 16 amino acids. Trimming pared 0 bases from V and 4 bases from J, leaving 16 bases between. CDR3 amino acids: CASSQDSGYRAYEQYF. For the CDR3, the DNA is TGCGCCAGCAGCCAAGATTCGGGGTACAGGGCTTACGAGCAGTACTTC.

This chain uses TRBV5-1 with TRBJ2-5; D uncertain. Germline V gives CDR1 SGHRS, CDR2 YFSETQ. CDR3 length: 14 amino acids. The V end was cut by 4 bases, the J end by 4 bases, with 14 bases between. The CDR3 here is CASSPSSAGETQYF. The CDR3, as DNA: TGCGCCAGCAGCCCCTCCAGCGCAGGAGAGACCCAGTACTTC.

The V call is TRBV6-5, the J call TRBJ2-5, with TRBD1 as a possible D gene (6 bases). The end of the DNA fits TRBJ2-7 better, so the J call may be wrong. Germline values: CDR1 MNHEY, CDR2 SVGAGI. CDR3 length equals 14 residues. CDR3 DNA sequence: TGTGCCAGCAGCTCAAATACAGGGATCTACGAGCAGTACTTC. This codes for CASSSNTGIYEQYF.

The chain employs TRBV6-6 and TRBJ2-7, with 8 bases that match TRBD1. This CDR3 is 15 amino acids long. Trimming cost V 7 bases and J 6 bases; bases outside gene matches: 14. Germline loops: CDR1 MNHNY, CDR2 SVGAGI (reference sequence). CDR3 amino acids: CASTITRTGPSEQYF. The CDR3 DNA reads TGTGCCAGCACCATTACTAGGACAGGGCCATCCGAGCAGTACTTC.

The gene calls are TRBV6-1 and TRBJ2-3, with 8 positions matching TRBD2. Germline lookup yields CDR1 MNHNS and CDR2 SASEGT. The CDR3 totals 15 residues. The junction had 6 bases not matched to a gene; V was cut back by 7 bases and J by 0 bases. The CDR3 spells CASIGIAGSTDTQYF. The CDR3 DNA follows: TGTGCCAGCATTGGAATAGCGGGGAGCACAGATACGCAGTATTTT.

The table lists this clone with a few counts. This rearrangement joins TRBV28 to TRBJ1-6, with D possibly being TRBD1 (6 bases). Germline CDR1 reads MDHEN; CDR2 reads SYDVKM. V was clipped by 5 bases and J by 7 bases, with 18 bases between them. This CDR3 region has 16 residues. The DNA for the CDR3 is TGTGCCAGCAGTCCACTCGGACAGCGAGGGAATTCACCCCTCCACTTT. Translation gives CASSPLGQRGNSPLHF.

The rearrangement joins TRBV6-1 to TRBJ1-1; 7 bases match TRBD1. The CDR3 loop spans 13 amino acids. Per the germline V gene, CDR1 is MNHNS and CDR2 is SASEGT. The V segment lost 8 bases and the J segment 5 bases; nucleotides outside the gene matches: 8. The CDR3 DNA reads TGTGCCAGCGGGAAGACAGGGTGGACTGAAGCTTTCTTT. Translating gives CASGKTGWTEAFF.

This sequence joins TRBV6-6 and TRBJ2-3; 7 nucleotides match TRBD2. Trimming at V came to 7 bases and at J to 1 base, leaving 8 bases not matched to a gene. This CDR3 region has 15 residues. Germline V gene lookup returns CDR1 MNHNY and CDR2 SVGAGI (reference sequence). The CDR3 nucleotides read TGTGCCAGCACTCAAAAGGGACTACGCACAGATACGCAGTATTTT. Residues: CASTQKGLRTDTQYF.

V and J are TRBV5-1 and TRBJ2-7; 12 bases are a match to TRBD2. CDR3 length: 16 residues. The germline CDR1 and CDR2 sequences are SGHRS and YFSETQ. V lost 8 bases to trimming and J lost 6 bases; unmatched junction nucleotides: 15. The CDR3: CARIRNPSGRDCEQYF. CDR3 coding DNA: TGCGCCAGGATTCGCAACCCTAGCGGGAGGGACTGCGAGCAGTACTTC.

The chain uses TRBV7-2 and TRBJ2-7; 7 bases map to TRBD1. In germline, CDR1 is SGHTA, CDR2 FQGNSA. The V gene end was trimmed by 4 bases and the J gene end by 2 bases; junction bases not matched to a gene: 14. CDR3 length: 17 residues. CDR3 sequence reads: CASSSPPGQFRPYEQYF. The DNA of the CDR3 is TGTGCCAGCAGCTCTCCCCCGGGACAGTTCCGACCCTACGAGCAGTACTTC.

V and J are TRBV19 and TRBJ1-1; 8 bases line up with TRBD1. In germline, CDR1 is LNHDA, CDR2 SQIVND (reference sequence). The CDR3 extends over 14 amino acids. V lost 7 bases to trimming and J lost 4 bases; unmatched junction nucleotides: 8. The chain's CDR3 is CASKQDRAATEAFF. CDR3 sequence (DNA): TGTGCCAGTAAGCAGGACAGGGCGGCCACTGAAGCTTTCTTT.

The chain's CDR3 is CASGPDSGRFF. CDR3 coding DNA: TGTGCTAGTGGCCCCGACTCCGGAAGGTTCTTC. The rearrangement joins TRBV12-5 to TRBJ2-1; the D is unclear. The CDR3 is 11 residues long. The germline V and J ends were trimmed by 6 bases and 15 bases, with 15 bases remaining between them. Per the germline V gene, CDR1 is LGHNT and CDR2 is FRNRAP.

The rearrangement joins TRBV5-1 to TRBJ1-3, with D unclear. The CDR3 loop spans 15 amino acids. The V gene lost 1 base and the J gene lost 0 bases, with 8 bases spanning the gap. Germline CDR1 is SGHRS and CDR2 is YFSETQ. For the CDR3, the DNA is TGCGCCAGCAGCTTGTCGGGTAGCTCTGGAAACACCATATATTTT. Amino acids: CASSLSGSSGNTIYF.

About this clone: A junction end diverges from the germline sequence, so it may reflect a read error. The chain uses TRBV9 and TRBJ1-2; the D is unclear. The CDR3 spans 13 residues. Germline assignment: CDR1 SGDLS and CDR2 YYNGEE. The chain's CDR3 is CATSRDSNYGYTF. As DNA, the CDR3 is TGTGCCACCAGCCGGGATTCTAACTATGGCTACACCTTC.

This chain's CDR3 is CASSPRTGGSGNTIYF. The CDR3 DNA follows: TGTGCCAGCAGCCCCCGGACAGGGGGCTCTGGAAACACCATATATTTT. The chain employs TRBV11-2 and TRBJ1-3, with TRBD1 matching over 10 bases. This CDR3 is built from 16 residues. CDR1 SGHAT and CDR2 FQNNGV come from the germline V gene. With V trimmed by 5 bases and J by 0 bases, 4 bases remained unmatched.

The chain recombines TRBV27 with TRBJ2-3; D remains unclear. Trimming removed 6 bases at V and 2 bases at J, with 18 bases between. Germline V gene sequence: CDR1 MNHEY, CDR2 SMNVEV (reference sequence). The CDR3 length is 16 residues. The CDR3 DNA reads as TGTGCCAGCAGCTCGTTTATTGGACCCAACACAGATACGCAGTATTTT. Protein product: CASSSFIGPNTDTQYF.

The CDR3: CAISEGAGKSHEQYF. The CDR3 DNA sequence: TGTGCCATCAGTGAGGGTGCAGGGAAATCCCACGAGCAGTACTTC. This chain links TRBV10-3 with TRBJ2-7, with D possibly being TRBD1 (5 bases). The CDR3 is made up of 15 amino acids. Germline CDR1 is ENHRY and CDR2 is SYGVKD. The V and J ends lost 2 bases and 5 bases respectively, with 16 bases between them.